The subject of this entry is one TCR beta chain. Its antigen is undetermined. The CDR3 has 15 residues. V shed 3 bases, J shed 3 bases, and the junction held 7 bases outside the gene matches. CDR1 and CDR2 (germline): LGHNA, YSLEER. This record comes from a study of cytomegalovirus exposure and HLA in healthy donors. Findings and caveats of the study: Apparent HLA restriction characterized most CMV-associated TCR beta chains in a later analysis. Cytomegalovirus-associated status was assigned to roughly 160 TCR beta chains.

Amplification used 60 Vbeta primers and 13 Jbeta primers. Using immunoSEQ multiplex PCR, the repertoire was profiled, and TCRdb retains in-frame clones only, with some absent. Of 180,000 or so clones in the sample, roughly 80% were seen once. Though nominally healthy at sampling, donors likely had unrecorded immune exposures. The sample comprised PBMCs. The clonotype was recovered from a woman aged 40-49 years in good health and CMV-seropositive. The chain uses TRBV4-3 and TRBJ2-7; 8 bases are a match to TRBD2. CDR3 in amino acids: CASSQDTSGDYEQYF. As DNA, the CDR3 is TGCGCCAGCAGCCAGGATACTAGCGGCGACTACGAGCAGTACTTC.